The T cell receptor beta chain described here comes from a study of CD8 T cells in Susac syndrome. Sequencing of TCR beta was performed on blood CD8+ T cells and on blood CD4+ T cells. While CD8+ and CD4+ T cells were isolated negatively, TEMRA cells were enriched by FACS. Per germline, CDR1 MNHEY and CDR2 SVGAGI. V was pared by 2 bases and J by 4 bases, with 11 bases between. The length of the CDR3 is 14 residues. RNA, at about 0.45 to 1 ug, was reverse transcribed with random hexamers. Amplification of TCR beta CDR3 spanned 54 Vbeta and 13 Jbeta via immunoSEQ multiplex PCR. MiXCR was run by TCRdb on the immunoSEQ multiplex PCR reads, yielding one entry per CDR3 protein. The sample yields approximately 120,000 distinct CDR3 sequences, about 92% seen once.

This receptor was taken from a human donor with multiple sclerosis. The rearrangement uses TRBV6-5 and TRBJ2-5, with D possibly being TRBD2 (6 bases). Sequenced: CD8+ T cells from PBMCs. As DNA, the CDR3 is TGTGCCAGCAGTTACAGGGCTAGCGTAGAGACCCAGTACTTC. It encodes CASSYRASVETQYF.